The sequence of this T cell receptor beta chain was determined in a study of blood T cell repertoires in COVID-19. Study summary: There were acute and convalescent COVID-19 samples, and they came from the United States, Italy and Spain.

How the authors handled the data: Reference gene primer amplification yielded estimated nucleated cell counts. Produced via immunoSEQ multiplex PCR; TCRdb's table is partial and in-frame only. V, J and clone size were drawn from that table, and D and trimming were deduced from the DNA. The sample includes 90,000 to 130,000 clones, over 80% of them seen just once. The germline CDR1 and CDR2 sequences are SGHTA and FQGNSA. V was cut by 5 bases and J by 5 bases, with 12 bases left in between. CDR3 size: 13 residues. V and J are TRBV7-2 and TRBJ1-2; possibly TRBD1 for D (5 bases). The TCR sequence derives from a woman in her 70s with acute or convalescent COVID-19. The sample consisted of peripheral blood. CDR3 residues: CASSQIGVYGYTF. The DNA for the CDR3 is TGTGCCAGCAGCCAAATAGGGGTATATGGCTACACCTTC. The full variable domain, with the rest looked up from reference TRBV7-2 and TRBJ1-2, is GAGVSQSPSNKVTEKGKDVELRCDPISGHTALYWYRQSLGQGLEFLIYFQGNSAPDKSGLPSDRFSAERTGGSVSTLTIQRTQQEDSAVYLCASSQIGVYGYTFGSGTRLTVV.